Below, 28 T cell receptor beta chains from the same sample are listed, as sequenced in a study of shared clonotypes between healthy human individuals. TCRdb keeps only in-frame clones here, not all; method: immunoSEQ multiplex PCR. The data hold approximately 2,300,000 clones, with 85% to 95% observed a single time. The sample consisted of naive CD4+ T cells from PBMCs. Regarding subset: CD45RA+ positively selected. Source of these receptors: a man between 18 and 29 years old in good health. Some clones in this sample may be carry-over from other donors' samples.

The J gene is TRBJ2-2, the V gene TRBV5-1; 7 bases agree with TRBD2. This CDR3 contains 14 residues. Germline loops: CDR1 SGHRS, CDR2 YFSETQ. The V segment lost 6 bases and the J segment 4 bases; nucleotides outside the gene matches: 6. The CDR3 loop is CASKGGSATGELFF. The CDR3 bases are TGCGCCAGCAAGGGAGGGTCGGCCACCGGGGAGCTGTTTTTT.

The gene calls are TRBV27 and TRBJ2-2; D unclear. The CDR3 has 13 residues. V shed 0 bases and J shed 7 bases, with 6 bases lying between them. Germline assignment: CDR1 MNHEY and CDR2 SMNVEV (reference sequence). The CDR3 sequence is CASSLSWDGELFF. The CDR3 bases are TGTGCCAGCAGTTTATCTTGGGACGGGGAGCTGTTTTTT.

The gene calls are TRBV6-1 and TRBJ1-1; 8 positions match TRBD1. V shed 4 bases and J 0 bases; nucleotides not matched to a gene: 4. Germline V CDR1 and CDR2: MNHNS, SASEGT. This CDR3 comprises 15 residues. The CDR3 DNA follows: TGTGCCAGCAGTGTTCAGGGGGCTATGAACACTGAAGCTTTCTTT. This sequence encodes CASSVQGAMNTEAFF.

This rearrangement joins TRBV4-2 to TRBJ2-1; D is possibly TRBD1 (6 bases). Trimming took 1 base from V and 3 from J, leaving 7 bases between them. CDR1 and CDR2 (germline): LGHNA, YNFKEQ. The CDR3 runs 14 residues. The CDR3 coding sequence is TGTGCCAGCAGCCAAGGAGGGGGCTACAATGAGCAGTTCTTC. The encoded protein is CASSQGGGYNEQFF.

J is TRBJ2-5 and V is TRBV7-3; 15 nucleotides align to TRBD2. V lost 4 bases to trimming and J lost 1 base; unmatched junction nucleotides: 4. This CDR3 has 17 amino acids. Germline V CDR1 and CDR2: SGHTA, FQGTGA. The CDR3 coding sequence is TGTGCCAGCAGCTCCGGACTAGCGGGAGGGCTCCAAGAGACCCAGTACTTC. It specifies CASSSGLAGGLQETQYF.

This chain uses TRBV5-1 with TRBJ2-1; 16 bases align to TRBD2. Germline loops: CDR1 SGHRS, CDR2 YFSETQ. V gave up 2 bases and J gave up 0 bases; unmatched junction bases: 5. CDR3 length equals 19 residues. CDR3 in amino acids: CASSFPGLAGGSSYNEQFF. The DNA of the CDR3 is TGCGCCAGCAGCTTCCCGGGACTAGCGGGAGGGAGCTCCTACAATGAGCAGTTCTTC. The full variable domain, rest sourced from reference TRBV5-1 and TRBJ2-1, is KAGVTQTPRYLIKTRGQQVTLSCSPISGHRSVSWYQQTPGQGLQFLFEYFSETQRNKGNFPGRFSGRQFSNSRSEMNVSTLELGDSALYLCASSFPGLAGGSSYNEQFFGPGTRLTVL.

This clone was counted only a few times. This chain joins TRBV27 and TRBJ1-1; D perhaps matches TRBD1 (5 bases). Germline CDR1 MNHEY, CDR2 SMNVEV (reference sequence). Trimming took off 6 bases at V and 2 bases at J, with 13 bases between the two ends. This CDR3 is 14 amino acids long. CDR3 coding DNA: TGTGCCAGCAGAATGGGACGGGTAAACACTGAAGCTTTCTTT. Residues: CASRMGRVNTEAFF.

The chain uses TRBV9 and TRBJ1-3; 9 nucleotides match TRBD1. J was trimmed by 7 bases and V by 3 bases; bases with no gene match: 5. The length of the CDR3 is 14 residues. From germline, CDR1 is SGDLS and CDR2 YYNGEE. The CDR3 protein is CASSDDRGTNTIYF. CDR3 nucleotides: TGTGCCAGCAGCGACGACAGGGGGACGAACACCATATATTTT.

This chain links TRBV23-1 with TRBJ1-5; 10 nucleotides align to TRBD1. TRBV23-1 belongs to the ORF category, with a function that is uncertain. This CDR3 is 18 amino acids long. The trim removed 0 bases at V and 4 bases at J, leaving 9 bases unmatched. The CDR3 DNA reads as TGCGCCAGCAGTCAATCCGGACAGGGGGAGAATAGTAATCAGCCCCAGCATTTT. Protein product: CASSQSGQGENSNQPQHF.

The chain employs TRBV5-1 and TRBJ2-7, with unresolved D. The CDR3 is 15 residues long. From germline, CDR1 is SGHRS and CDR2 YFSETQ. Trimming shortened V by 4 bases and J by 0 bases, and 14 bases separated the two germline ends. Here the CDR3 reads CASSPTAYSSYEQYF. For the CDR3, the DNA is TGCGCCAGCAGCCCGACGGCGTACAGCTCCTACGAGCAGTACTTC.

The J gene is TRBJ1-4, the V gene TRBV19; D perhaps matches TRBD1 (5 bases). The CDR3 totals 20 residues. Trimming removed 6 bases at V and 0 bases at J, with 26 bases between. Germline-derived CDR1 and CDR2 are LNHDA and SQIVND (reference sequence). The CDR3, as DNA: TGTGCCAGTAGCACCGCCCGGGACCGAGAATTTTCTGCAACTAATGAAAAACTGTTTTTT. It yields the protein CASSTARDREFSATNEKLFF.

This chain connects TRBV19 to TRBJ1-2, with 8 bases matching TRBD1. This CDR3 contains 15 residues. Germline CDR1 is LNHDA and CDR2 is SQIVND (reference sequence). Unmatched junction bases numbered 10, after V lost 5 bases and J lost 5 bases. CDR3 sequence (DNA): TGTGCCAGTAGTTCCCCAGGGGGCGCAGGGTATGGCTACACCTTC. It translates to CASSSPGGAGYGYTF.

The CDR3 loop reads CASRRSRLQETQYF. DNA for the CDR3: TGTGCCAGCAGACGGTCTAGGCTCCAAGAGACCCAGTACTTC. The genes are TRBV6-5 and TRBJ2-5, with D unclear. The CDR3 has 14 residues. Germline V gene lookup returns CDR1 MNHEY and CDR2 SVGAGI. The V gene lost 6 bases and the J gene lost 1 base, with 12 bases spanning the gap.

This clone showed up just a few times. This chain connects TRBV20-1 to TRBJ1-1, with TRBD1 as a possible D gene (6 bases). Germline assignment: CDR1 DFQATT and CDR2 SNEGSKA (reference sequence). The CDR3 runs to 11 residues. The CDR3 reads CRSQIGQLGFF. The CDR3 coding sequence is TGCAGGTCTCAGATAGGACAGCTGGGTTTCTTT.

V and J are TRBV30 and TRBJ2-3; D ambiguous. V lost 1 base to trimming and J lost 8 bases, with 16 bases between them. The CDR3 runs 14 residues. CDR1 and CDR2 (germline): GTSNPN, SVGIG (reference sequence). The CDR3: CAWSEGLGWSTQYF. CDR3 nucleotide sequence: TGTGCCTGGAGTGAGGGTTTAGGGTGGAGTACGCAGTATTTT.

The chain recombines TRBV11-2 with TRBJ2-7, with 9 positions matching TRBD1. The CDR3 is made up of 15 amino acids. Germline CDR1 is SGHAT and CDR2 is FQNNGV. Unmatched junction bases numbered 8, after V lost 3 bases and J lost 5 bases. The CDR3 loop is CASSFSGTGYHEQYF. CDR3 in DNA: TGTGCCAGCAGCTTTTCCGGGACAGGGTACCACGAGCAGTACTTC.

The chain couples TRBV5-1 to TRBJ2-5, with 8 nucleotides matching TRBD1. Germline CDR1 and CDR2: SGHRS and YFSETQ. The length of the CDR3 is 14 residues. V dropped 4 bases and J dropped 13; count of bases not matched to a gene: 15. The CDR3 nucleotides are TGCGCCAGCAGCCTCCAGGCGACAGGGGCCAATAGGTACTTC. Translation gives CASSLQATGANRYF.

The chain couples TRBV30 to TRBJ2-2; D remains ambiguous. Germline CDR1 is GTSNPN and CDR2 is SVGIG (reference sequence). This CDR3 is 14 amino acids long. Deletions cut 2 bases from V and 5 bases from J, with 12 bases between. The CDR3 reads CAWSRDPLTGELFF. CDR3 coding DNA: TGTGCCTGGAGTAGAGACCCTCTAACCGGGGAGCTGTTTTTT.

This clone was recorded once. J is TRBJ2-7 and V is TRBV18, with TRBD1 matching 8 bases. The CDR3 sequence is 15 residues long. Per the germline V gene, CDR1 is KGHSH and CDR2 is LQKENI. The J segment lost 5 bases and the V segment lost 3 bases, leaving 9 bases of the junction unmatched. The CDR3 reads CASSPERTGMNEQYF. CDR3 DNA: TGTGCCAGCTCACCTGAGAGGACAGGGATGAACGAGCAGTACTTC.

This chain connects TRBV25-1 to TRBJ2-7; TRBD1 matches 9 bases. The germline gives CDR1 MGHDK, CDR2 SYGVNS. The CDR3 sequence is 17 residues long. J was trimmed by 4 bases and V by 3 bases; bases with no gene match: 13. CDR3 in DNA: TGTGCCAGCAGTGATAAATGGGGCCGGGACAGGGTGTACGAGCAGTACTTC. Translated, it gives CASSDKWGRDRVYEQYF.

V is TRBV4-2 and J is TRBJ1-2; TRBD1 aligns across 7 bases. Looked up from germline, CDR1 is LGHNA and CDR2 is YNFKEQ. CDR3 length: 13 amino acids. The ends lost 6 bases at V and 2 bases at J; junction bases unmatched: 3. CDR3 DNA sequence: TGTGCCAGCAGAGTACAGGGGAACTATGGCTACACCTTC. Translation: CASRVQGNYGYTF.

The genes are TRBV28 and TRBJ1-1; 9 bases align to TRBD1. V dropped 8 bases and J dropped 10; count of bases not matched to a gene: 17. The CDR3 runs 15 residues. The V gene's germline CDR1 is MDHEN and CDR2 SYDVKM. The CDR3 here is CASSTPGQGLEGAFF. The CDR3 DNA sequence: TGTGCCAGCTCAACCCCGGGACAGGGATTAGAGGGAGCTTTCTTT.

The genes are TRBV28 and TRBJ2-7; the D call may be TRBD1 or TRBD2 (7 bases each). Between the trimmed V and J ends, which lost 6 bases and 1 base, there was a span of 16 bases. From germline, CDR1 is MDHEN and CDR2 SYDVKM. CDR3 length: 15 amino acids. The DNA for the CDR3 is TGTGCCAGCAGGGCTCAGGGGGGGCCTTCCTACGAGCAGTACTTC. Protein product: CASRAQGGPSYEQYF.

The chain links TRBV7-9 to TRBJ1-6, with D perhaps TRBD1 (5 bases). V was cut by 6 bases and J by 7 bases, with 16 bases left in between. The CDR3 extends over 15 amino acids. The germline gives CDR1 SEHNR, CDR2 FQNEAQ (reference sequence). The chain's CDR3 is CASRNRTPINSPLHF. The DNA for the CDR3 is TGTGCCAGCAGAAACAGGACACCGATAAATTCACCCCTCCACTTT.

The chain links TRBV27 to TRBJ2-1; TRBD2 aligns across 9 bases. The ends lost 2 bases at V and 6 bases at J; junction bases unmatched: 8. Per the germline V gene, CDR1 is MNHEY and CDR2 is SMNVEV (reference sequence). This CDR3 has 16 amino acids. CDR3: CASSLTAGGPLNEQFF. The CDR3 DNA follows: TGTGCCAGCAGTTTAACGGCGGGAGGGCCCCTCAATGAGCAGTTCTTC.

The chain combines TRBV5-8 with TRBJ2-4; 12 bases line up with TRBD2. This CDR3 has 19 residues. V lost 4 bases, J lost 1 base, and 12 bases stayed unmatched. Germline V gene data show CDR1 as SGHTS and CDR2 as YDEGEE. CDR3 sequence: CASSPRILAGGPAKNIQYF. CDR3 DNA: TGTGCCAGCAGCCCCCGAATCCTAGCGGGAGGGCCTGCCAAAAACATTCAGTACTTC. Supplemented by reference TRBV5-8 and TRBJ2-4, the full variable domain reads EAGVTQSPTHLIKTRGQQATLRCSPISGHTSVYWYQQALGLGLQFLLWYDEGEERNRGNFPPRFSGRQFPNYSSELNVNALELEDSALYLCASSPRILAGGPAKNIQYFGAGTRLSVL.

In nucleotides, the CDR3 is TGCAGTGCTAGAAACAACTACGAGCAGTACTTC. Its protein product is CSARNNYEQYF. J is TRBJ2-7 and V is TRBV20-1; D ambiguous. The germline gives CDR1 DFQATT, CDR2 SNEGSKA (reference sequence). The V gene lost 2 bases and the J gene lost 3 bases, with 5 bases spanning the gap. The CDR3 runs 11 residues.

The chain combines TRBV12-1 with TRBJ2-3. TRBV12-1 is a pseudogene. CDR3 length equals 16 residues. The CDR3 DNA sequence: TGTGCCAGCAGCTTTGGGCGGACCTCCCCCACAGATACGCAGTATTTT. It translates to CASSFGRTSPTDTQYF.